Below are 29 T cell receptor beta chains sequenced from a single sample in a study of T cell responses to AZD1222 COVID-19 vaccine. Sequencing used immunoSEQ multiplex PCR; TCRdb keeps in-frame clones, though not all of them. The table includes approximately 140,000 clones, 85% to 95% detected once. The starting material was peripheral blood, obtained on day 0 of AZD1222 vaccination. The receptors stem from an adult in good health.

The rearrangement joins TRBV9 to TRBJ1-3, with 7 bases aligning to TRBD1. Looked up from germline, CDR1 is SGDLS and CDR2 is YYNGEE. This CDR3 region has 16 residues. Germline trimming cut 3 bases from V and 1 base from J; bases unmatched to any gene: 7. This chain's CDR3 is CASSANRGGSGNTIYF. The DNA for the CDR3 is TGTGCCAGCAGCGCGAACAGGGGTGGATCTGGAAACACCATATATTTT.

The CDR3 DNA sequence: TGTGCCACCAGCGCCGGGTCGAACATGAACACTGAAGCTTTCTTT. Translating gives CATSAGSNMNTEAFF. The chain combines TRBV15 with TRBJ1-1; the D is unclear. The germline V gene encodes CDR1 LNHNV and CDR2 YYDKDF (reference sequence). The CDR3 sequence is 15 residues long. V lost 5 bases and J lost 0, with 13 bases in between.

The chain has TRBV7-2 and TRBJ1-5; D uncertain. The CDR3 runs to 15 residues. Per germline, CDR1 SGHTA and CDR2 FQGNSA. Trimming pared 0 bases from V and 0 bases from J, leaving 6 bases between. DNA of the CDR3: TGTGCCAGCAGCTTAGCAGGGTATAGCAATCAGCCCCAGCATTTT. Residues: CASSLAGYSNQPQHF. Full variable domain (outside the CDR3, taken from reference TRBV7-2 and TRBJ1-5): GAGVSQSPSNKVTEKGKDVELRCDPISGHTALYWYRQSLGQGLEFLIYFQGNSAPDKSGLPSDRFSAERTGGSVSTLTIQRTQQEDSAVYLCASSLAGYSNQPQHFGDGTRLSIL.

This sequence joins TRBV30 and TRBJ1-6; 10 nucleotides align to TRBD1. With 3 bases clipped from V and 9 bases from J, the junction kept 8 bases outside the gene matches. The CDR3 is 15 residues long. The germline CDR1 and CDR2 sequences are GTSNPN and SVGIG (reference sequence). DNA of the CDR3: TGTGCCTGGAGCGGTTTGGGGACAGGGGCTTCACCCCTCCACTTT. It translates to CAWSGLGTGASPLHF.

This chain uses TRBV6-6 with TRBJ1-4; no definite D call. Germline CDR1 and CDR2: MNHNY and SVGAGI (reference sequence). The V end lost 2 bases, the J end lost 3 bases, and 7 bases lay between the germline ends. This CDR3 comprises 14 residues. The CDR3 coding sequence is TGTGCCAGCAGTTACGGGCGATCTAATGAAAAACTGTTTTTT. Encoded protein: CASSYGRSNEKLFF.

V is TRBV5-6 and J is TRBJ1-3; D gene uncertain. This CDR3 has 13 amino acids. Trimming took off 3 bases at V and 3 bases at J, with 7 bases between the two ends. Germline CDR1 is SGHDT and CDR2 is YYEEEE. CDR3 coding DNA: TGTGCCAGCAGCTCACTTGGTGGAAACACCATATATTTT. Its protein is CASSSLGGNTIYF.

In its sample, this clone was seen once. CDR3: CASSFASTDTQYF. CDR3 DNA: TGTGCCAGCAGCTTCGCGAGCACAGATACGCAGTATTTT. The rearrangement uses TRBV7-9 and TRBJ2-3; D is undetermined. CDR1 SEHNR and CDR2 FQNEAQ come from the germline V gene (reference sequence). The germline V and J ends were trimmed by 3 bases and 0 bases, with 4 bases remaining between them. The CDR3 sequence is 13 residues long. The variable domain in full, with the rest retrieved from reference TRBV7-9 and TRBJ2-3, is DTGVSQNPRHKITKRGQNVTFRCDPISEHNRLYWYRQTLGQGPEFLTYFQNEAQLEKSRLLSDRFSAERPKGSFSTLEIQRTEQGDSAMYLCASSFASTDTQYFGPGTRLTVL.

The chain couples TRBV7-3 to TRBJ2-3; TRBD2 matches at 10 bases. The germline gives CDR1 SGHTA, CDR2 FQGTGA. The CDR3 contains 16 residues. V lost 4 bases to trimming and J lost 4 bases; unmatched junction nucleotides: 8. The CDR3 coding sequence is TGTGCCAGCAGCTCACTAGCGGGAATCGGTGCAGATACGCAGTATTTT. Amino acids: CASSSLAGIGADTQYF.

This chain connects TRBV14 to TRBJ1-4, with D tentatively TRBD1 (5 bases). The CDR3 covers 13 residues. Between the trimmed V and J ends, which lost 4 bases and 4 bases, there was a span of 7 bases. The germline V gene encodes CDR1 SGHDN and CDR2 FVKESK. CDR3 sequence reads: CASSPGLNEKLFF. The CDR3 DNA reads as TGTGCCAGCAGCCCGGGACTTAATGAAAAACTGTTTTTT.

This clone was found a few times. The chain combines TRBV7-9 with TRBJ2-7; D not resolved. CDR3 size: 13 residues. The germline V gene encodes CDR1 SEHNR and CDR2 FQNEAQ (reference sequence). Deletions cut 2 bases from V and 6 bases from J, with 11 bases between. The CDR3 is CASSLMGGSEQYV. In DNA form, the CDR3 reads TGTGCCAGCAGCTTAATGGGTGGGTCCGAGCAGTACGTC.

This chain links TRBV4-1 with TRBJ1-2; unclear D gene. The germline V gene has CDR1 MGHRA and CDR2 YSYEKL. CDR3 length equals 14 residues. The V end lost 1 base, the J end lost 8 bases, and 14 bases lay between the germline ends. The CDR3 DNA follows: TGCGCCAGCAGCCAAGGCGCGAGGGTGAGCGGCTACACCTTC. Its protein product is CASSQGARVSGYTF.

V is TRBV6-5 and J is TRBJ1-2, with 7 bases matching TRBD1. Germline V CDR1 and CDR2: MNHEY, SVGAGI. Germline trimming cut 5 bases from V and 8 bases from J; bases unmatched to any gene: 8. The CDR3 is made up of 13 amino acids. The CDR3 sequence is CASSNDRVNGYTF. The DNA of the CDR3 is TGTGCCAGCAGTAACGACAGGGTAAACGGCTACACCTTC.

V and J are TRBV5-4 and TRBJ1-5; 7 nucleotides agree with TRBD1. V lost 4 bases and J lost 2; bases outside the gene matches: 3. Germline V gene lookup returns CDR1 SGHNT and CDR2 YYREEE (reference sequence). This CDR3 has 14 residues. The chain's CDR3 is CASSAGTGNQPQHF. The CDR3 nucleotides read TGTGCCAGCAGCGCTGGGACAGGCAATCAGCCCCAGCATTTT. Full variable domain (missing parts from reference TRBV5-4 and TRBJ1-5): ETGVTQSPTHLIKTRGQQVTLRCSSQSGHNTVSWYQQALGQGPQFIFQYYREEENGRGNFPPRFSGLQFPNYSSELNVNALELDDSALYLCASSAGTGNQPQHFGDGTRLSIL.

The chain has TRBV6-4 and TRBJ2-1, with 8 bases matching TRBD2. The junction had 3 bases not matched to a gene; V was cut back by 6 bases and J by 2 bases. The CDR3 is made up of 14 amino acids. Germline CDR1 MRHNA, CDR2 SNTAGT. As DNA, the CDR3 is TGTGCCAGCAGGGCGGGAGGTCCCTACAATGAGCAGTTCTTC. Its protein is CASRAGGPYNEQFF.

The chain employs TRBV19 and TRBJ2-1; 10 nucleotides line up with TRBD2. Germline CDR1 and CDR2: LNHDA and SQIVND (reference sequence). V lost 5 bases to trimming and J lost 9 bases; unmatched junction nucleotides: 7. CDR3 length: 14 amino acids. As DNA, the CDR3 is TGTGCCAGTAGTCTTCTAGCGGGAGAAGGTGAGCAGTTCTTC. Its protein is CASSLLAGEGEQFF.

This clone appeared a single time. The DNA for the CDR3 is TGTGCCAGCAGTGAAGCGGGCATAAGTCCCTGGGGATACGAGCAGTACGTC. This codes for CASSEAGISPWGYEQYV. The rearrangement links TRBV6-1 to TRBJ2-7; D is uncertain. Germline CDR1 MNHNS, CDR2 SASEGT. CDR3 length equals 17 residues. Trimming removed 0 bases at V and 4 bases at J, with 19 bases between.

The chain carries TRBV6-5 and TRBJ2-2; D unresolved. This CDR3 region has 14 residues. V was pared by 8 bases and J by 4 bases, with 14 bases between. Germline V gene sequence: CDR1 MNHEY, CDR2 SVGAGI. The CDR3 nucleotides read TGTGCCAGCGCTCTGAGTCCTTTCACCGGGGAGCTGTTTTTT. Its translation is CASALSPFTGELFF.

The chain recombines TRBV6-5 with TRBJ1-2, with unresolved D. Germline CDR1 is MNHEY and CDR2 is SVGAGI. Trimming took off 0 bases at V and 4 bases at J, with 12 bases between the two ends. The CDR3 is 15 residues long. The CDR3 spells CASSYSSVRSYGYTF. The CDR3 bases are TGTGCCAGCAGTTACTCGTCGGTGAGGAGCTATGGCTACACCTTC.

The chain joins TRBV7-9 to TRBJ1-1; D perhaps matches TRBD1 (5 bases). The CDR3 totals 15 residues. Germline values: CDR1 SEHNR, CDR2 FQNEAQ (reference sequence). The V and J ends lost 2 bases and 1 base respectively, with 11 bases between them. CDR3 sequence reads: CASSLIFGGNTEAFF. The CDR3 DNA is TGTGCCAGCAGCTTAATTTTTGGGGGGAACACTGAAGCTTTCTTT.

In its sample, this clone was seen once. V usage is TRBV11-2 and J usage is TRBJ2-6, with 12 bases aligning to TRBD2. Germline CDR1 and CDR2: SGHAT and FQNNGV. V trimming: 5 bases; J trimming: 0 bases; junction bases outside the gene matches: 8. CDR3 length: 19 amino acids. CDR3 bases: TGTGCCAGCAGCCAAGGTGGACTAGCGGGATCCTCTGGGGCCAACGTCCTGACTTTC. It is translated as CASSQGGLAGSSGANVLTF. Based on the CDR3 plus reference TRBV11-2 and TRBJ2-6, the full variable domain is EAGVAQSPRYKIIEKRQSVAFWCNPISGHATLYWYQQILGQGPKLLIQFQNNGVVDDSQLPKDRFSAERLKGVDSTLKIQPAKLEDSAVYLCASSQGGLAGSSGANVLTFGAGSRLTVL.

The V call is TRBV6-1, the J call TRBJ2-2, with D possibly TRBD1 on 5 matching bases. The CDR3 is 15 amino acids. Trimming removed 3 bases at V and 5 bases at J, with 13 bases between. The germline CDR1 and CDR2 sequences are MNHNS and SASEGT. The CDR3, as DNA: TGTGCCAGCAGTGACCAGGGAAGTTGGACCGGGGAGCTGTTTTTT. Translation: CASSDQGSWTGELFF.

The J gene is TRBJ1-1, the V gene TRBV5-1; D perhaps matches TRBD1 (5 bases). The V and J ends lost 5 bases and 10 bases respectively, with 18 bases between them. The CDR3 is 13 amino acids. In germline, CDR1 is SGHRS, CDR2 YFSETQ. The CDR3 is CASRETGGARAFF. The CDR3 coding sequence is TGCGCCAGCAGAGAAACGGGGGGAGCAAGAGCTTTCTTT.

This sequence joins TRBV13 and TRBJ1-2, with TRBD1 matching 8 bases. Losses at the gene ends were 5 bases for V and 8 bases for J; bases not matched to a gene: 7. Germline V CDR1 and CDR2: PRHDT, FYEKMQ (reference sequence). This CDR3 is 13 amino acids long. The CDR3 sequence: CASSLRTGKGYTF. The CDR3 DNA is TGTGCCAGCAGCCTACGGACAGGGAAGGGCTACACCTTC.

The chain joins TRBV6-4 to TRBJ1-1; 11 nucleotides align to TRBD1. Germline CDR1 and CDR2: MRHNA and SNTAGT. This CDR3 is built from 18 residues. Unmatched junction bases numbered 18, after V lost 9 bases and J lost 3 bases. CDR3 DNA sequence: TGTGCCAGATTTTCCGGAGGGACAGGGGGAAAGGGGGACACTGAAGCTTTCTTT. Its protein is CARFSGGTGGKGDTEAFF.

This sequence joins TRBV5-4 and TRBJ1-2, with TRBD1 as a possible D gene (5 bases). The CDR3 has 14 residues. Germline V CDR1 and CDR2: SGHNT, YYREEE (reference sequence). The V and J ends lost 4 bases and 3 bases respectively, with 13 bases between them. DNA of the CDR3: TGTGCCAGCAGCCCTTCGGACACTTACTATGGCTACACCTTC. Translation: CASSPSDTYYGYTF.

There are a few counts of this clone. V usage is TRBV25-1 and J usage is TRBJ1-2, with D perhaps matching TRBD1 (5 bases). V lost 5 bases to trimming and J lost 7 bases, with 8 bases between them. CDR1 and CDR2 (germline): MGHDK, SYGVNS. The CDR3 is 11 amino acids. The CDR3 loop reads CASSLGGGYTF. CDR3 bases: TGTGCCAGCAGTCTGGGGGGTGGCTACACCTTC.

The gene calls are TRBV30 and TRBJ2-2, with 8 bases aligning to TRBD1. CDR1 is GTSNPN, CDR2 SVGIG, per germline (reference sequence). J gave up 3 bases and V 2 bases, and 5 bases lay outside the gene matches. This CDR3 has 15 amino acids. The CDR3 reads CAWSLQGEDTGELFF. CDR3 DNA sequence: TGTGCCTGGAGTCTACAGGGGGAAGACACCGGGGAGCTGTTTTTT.

Remarks on this clone: Other DNA sequences in the sample encode the same CDR3. The chain uses TRBV19 and TRBJ1-1; D gene uncertain. Germline loops: CDR1 LNHDA, CDR2 SQIVND (reference sequence). V was pared by 3 bases and J by 1 base, with 6 bases between. This CDR3 spans 13 amino acids. The CDR3 here is CASSIFGNTEAFF. DNA for the CDR3: TGTGCCAGTAGTATCTTCGGGAACACTGAAGCTTTCTTT.

The J gene is TRBJ1-1, the V gene TRBV7-9; D is ambiguous. The CDR3 totals 14 residues. Looked up from germline, CDR1 is SEHNR and CDR2 is FQNEAQ (reference sequence). V lost 3 bases and J 3 bases, leaving 11 bases between the germline ends. The DNA of the CDR3 is TGTGCCAGCAGCTTCATCCGGGAGTACACTGAAGCTTTCTTT. It encodes CASSFIREYTEAFF.